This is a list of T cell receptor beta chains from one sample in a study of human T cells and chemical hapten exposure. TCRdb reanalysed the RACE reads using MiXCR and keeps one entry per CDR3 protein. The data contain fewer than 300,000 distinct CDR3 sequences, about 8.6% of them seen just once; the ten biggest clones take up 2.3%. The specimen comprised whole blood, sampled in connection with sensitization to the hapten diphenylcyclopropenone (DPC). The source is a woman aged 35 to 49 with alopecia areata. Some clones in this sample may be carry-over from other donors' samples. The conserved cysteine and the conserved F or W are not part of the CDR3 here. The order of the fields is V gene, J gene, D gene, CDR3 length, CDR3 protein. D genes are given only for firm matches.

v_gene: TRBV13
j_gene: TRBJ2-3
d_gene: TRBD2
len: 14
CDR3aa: ASSPLSGRPPDTQY

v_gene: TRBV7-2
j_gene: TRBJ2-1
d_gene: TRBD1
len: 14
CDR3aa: ASSPYRTGGVDEQF

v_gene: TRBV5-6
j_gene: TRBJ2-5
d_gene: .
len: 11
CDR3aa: ASSPLQQSRVY

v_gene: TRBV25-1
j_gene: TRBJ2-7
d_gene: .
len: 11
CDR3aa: ASKGARDKEQY

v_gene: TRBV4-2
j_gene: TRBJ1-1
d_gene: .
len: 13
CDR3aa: ASSPSGALNTEAF

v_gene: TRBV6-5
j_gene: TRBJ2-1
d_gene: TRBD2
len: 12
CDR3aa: ASTPSGGGNEQF

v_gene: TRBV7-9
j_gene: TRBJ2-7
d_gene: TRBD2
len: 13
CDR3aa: ASSDLLAEIYEQY

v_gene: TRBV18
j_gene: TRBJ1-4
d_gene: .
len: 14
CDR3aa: ASSPYDQGNGEKLF

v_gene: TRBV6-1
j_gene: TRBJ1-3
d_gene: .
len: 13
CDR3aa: ASSSPRGDGNTIY

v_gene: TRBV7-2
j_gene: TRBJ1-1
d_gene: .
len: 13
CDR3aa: ASSFLQGGRTEAF

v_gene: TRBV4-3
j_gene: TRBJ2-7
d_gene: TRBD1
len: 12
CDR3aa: ASSQNYRGSEQY

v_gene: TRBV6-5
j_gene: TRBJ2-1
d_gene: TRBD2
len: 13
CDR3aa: ASSSLAGEPNEQF

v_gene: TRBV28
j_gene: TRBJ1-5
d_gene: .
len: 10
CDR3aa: ASSWGNQPQH

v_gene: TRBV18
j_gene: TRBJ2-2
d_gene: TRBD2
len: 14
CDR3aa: ASSLSLASDTGELF

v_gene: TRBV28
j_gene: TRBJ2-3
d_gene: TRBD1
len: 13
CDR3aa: ASTPGGSSTDTQY

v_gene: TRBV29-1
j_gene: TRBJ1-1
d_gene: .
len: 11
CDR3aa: SVVTGSNTEAF

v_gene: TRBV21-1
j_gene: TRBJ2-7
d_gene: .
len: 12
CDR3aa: ASSMQHKAYEQY

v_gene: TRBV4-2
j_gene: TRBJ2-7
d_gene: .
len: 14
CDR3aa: ASSQEDAALSYEQY